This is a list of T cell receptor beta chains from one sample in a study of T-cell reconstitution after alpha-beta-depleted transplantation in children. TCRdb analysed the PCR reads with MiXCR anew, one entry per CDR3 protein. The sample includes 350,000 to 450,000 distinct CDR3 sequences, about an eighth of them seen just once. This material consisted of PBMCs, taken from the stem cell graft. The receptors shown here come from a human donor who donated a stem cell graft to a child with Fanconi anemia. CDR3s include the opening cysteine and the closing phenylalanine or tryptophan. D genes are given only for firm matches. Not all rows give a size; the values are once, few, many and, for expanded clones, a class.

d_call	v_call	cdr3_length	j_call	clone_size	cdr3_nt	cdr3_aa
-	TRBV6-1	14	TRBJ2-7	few	TGTGCCAGCAGCCAGTTCGTAGTCCCCTACGAGCAGTACTTC	CASSQFVVPYEQYF
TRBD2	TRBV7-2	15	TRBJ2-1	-	TGTGCCAGCAGCTTACCAGCGGGGCCCTACAATGAGCAGTTCTTC	CASSLPAGPYNEQFF
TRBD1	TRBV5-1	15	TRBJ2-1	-	TGCGCCTGCAGCCAGGGACAGGGGGTTGTAAATGAGCAGTTCTTC	CACSQGQGVVNEQFF
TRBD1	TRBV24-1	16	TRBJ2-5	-	TGTGCCACCAGTGATTCCGGGACAGCAACACAAGAGACCCAGTACTTC	CATSDSGTATQETQYF
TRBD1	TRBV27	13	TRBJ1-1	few	TGTGCCAGCAGTTTCCGACAGGGGGGGAAAGCTTTCTTT	CASSFRQGGKAFF
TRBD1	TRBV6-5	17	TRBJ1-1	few	TGTGCCAGCAGTTACTCGGGACAGGGGATTTTCGACACTGAAGCTTTCTTT	CASSYSGQGIFDTEAFF
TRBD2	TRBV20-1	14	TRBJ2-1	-	TGCAGTGCCTCGGCGGGGGGTCGGTACAATGAGCAGTTCTTC	CSASAGGRYNEQFF
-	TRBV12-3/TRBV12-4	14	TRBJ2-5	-	TGTGCCAGCACTACCGGACAGACTCAAGGGACCCAGTACTTC	CASTTGQTQGTQYF
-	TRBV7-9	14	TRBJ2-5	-	TGTGCCAGCAGCTTATTACAGGGTAAAGAGACCCAGTACTTC	CASSLLQGKETQYF
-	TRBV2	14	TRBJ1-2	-	TGTGCCAGCAGTGCCGGACAGTTTAACTATGGCTACACCTTC	CASSAGQFNYGYTF
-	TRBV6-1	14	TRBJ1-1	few	TGTGCCAGCAGGGCCAGTAAGGCTAACACTGAAGCTTTCTTT	CASRASKANTEAFF
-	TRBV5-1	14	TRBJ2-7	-	TGCGCCAGCAGCTTGGTACAGGGTTCCCACGAGCAGTACTTC	CASSLVQGSHEQYF
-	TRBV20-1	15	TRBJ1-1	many	TGCAGTGCTAGCGGGGGCAGGGTTTGGAACACTGAAGCTTTCTTT	CSASGGRVWNTEAFF
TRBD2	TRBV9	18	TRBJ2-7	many	TGTGCCAGCAGCTTACCGGGACTAGCGGCCGAGAGCTCCTACGAGCAGTACTTC	CASSLPGLAAESSYEQYF
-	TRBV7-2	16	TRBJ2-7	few	TGTGCCAGCAGTCTCGGCATGCGGGGTTCCTCCTACGAGCAGTACTTC	CASSLGMRGSSYEQYF
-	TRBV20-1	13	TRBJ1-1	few	TGCAGTGCTAGACTCCTGCAGGTTGCGGGCGCTTTCTTT	CSARLLQVAGAFF
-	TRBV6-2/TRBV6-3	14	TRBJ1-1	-	TGTGCCAGCAGCCTCCTTTCAACCAACACTGAAGCTTTCTTT	CASSLLSTNTEAFF
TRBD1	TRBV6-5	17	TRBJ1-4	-	TGTGCCAGCAGTTACGCCCCCGGACAGGGGAGAAATGAAAAACTGTTTTTT	CASSYAPGQGRNEKLFF
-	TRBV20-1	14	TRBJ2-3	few	TGCAGTGCTAACTACGGGACCGGGACAGATACGCAGTATTTT	CSANYGTGTDTQYF
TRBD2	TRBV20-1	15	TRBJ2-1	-	TGCTGTGCGGGAGCCGGCGGGGGGGCTGTCTATGAGCAGTTCTTC	CCAGAGGGAVYEQFF
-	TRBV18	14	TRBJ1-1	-	TGTGCCAGCTCACATACGAACGCACGGGATGAAGCTTTCTTT	CASSHTNARDEAFF
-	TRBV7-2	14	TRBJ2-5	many	TGTGCCAGCAGCCATTTCAGCACTGAAGGGACCCAGTACTTC	CASSHFSTEGTQYF
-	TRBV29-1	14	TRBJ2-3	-	TGCAGCGTTGAACCCACATACGGCACAGATACGCAGTATTTT	CSVEPTYGTDTQYF
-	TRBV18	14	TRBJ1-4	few	TGTGCCAGCTCACCACAGGGGGCTAATGAAAAACTGTTTTTT	CASSPQGANEKLFF
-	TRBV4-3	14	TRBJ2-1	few	TGCGCCAGCAGCCAACTCTCCCTTGACAATGAGCAGTTCTTC	CASSQLSLDNEQFF
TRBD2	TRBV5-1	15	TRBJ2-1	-	TGCGCCAGCAGCTTGCTTAGCGGGGGGGCGGGAGAGCAGTTCTTC	CASSLLSGGAGEQFF
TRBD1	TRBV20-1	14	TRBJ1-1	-	TGCAGTGCTAGAACGAGACAGGGGAACACTGAAGCTTTCTTT	CSARTRQGNTEAFF
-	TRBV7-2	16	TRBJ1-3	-	TGTGCCAGCAGCTTAGGGCGGCGGCAGGGGTTGGACACCATATATTTT	CASSLGRRQGLDTIYF
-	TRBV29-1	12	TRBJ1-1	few	TGCAGCGTTGTTAGGGCTAAGGGTGAAGCTTTCTTT	CSVVRAKGEAFF
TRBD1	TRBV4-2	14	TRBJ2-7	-	TGTGCCAGCAGCCGAGACAGGGGGCACTACGAGCAGTACTTC	CASSRDRGHYEQYF
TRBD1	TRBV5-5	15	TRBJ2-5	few	TGTGCCAGCAGCTTGGCTGGGACAGGGGGAGAGACCCAGTACTTC	CASSLAGTGGETQYF
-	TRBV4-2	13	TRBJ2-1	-	TGTGCCAGCAGCCTCGACATGAGGGGTGAGCAGTTCTTC	CASSLDMRGEQFF
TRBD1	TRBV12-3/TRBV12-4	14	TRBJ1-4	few	TGTGCCAGCAGACCGGGACAGGAGAATGAAAAACTGTTTTTT	CASRPGQENEKLFF
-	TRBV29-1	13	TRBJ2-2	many	TGCAGCGTTGCACAGCAGGGCACCGGGGAGCTGTTTTTT	CSVAQQGTGELFF
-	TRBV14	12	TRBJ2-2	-	TGTGCCAGCGCCCTAAACACCGGGGAGCTGTTTTTT	CASALNTGELFF
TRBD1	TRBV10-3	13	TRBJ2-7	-	TGTGCCATCAAGGGACAGGGCGACTACGAGCAGTACTTC	CAIKGQGDYEQYF
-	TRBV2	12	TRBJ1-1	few	TGTGCGGGGGGGCAGGTGAACACTGAAGCTTTCTTT	CAGGQVNTEAFF
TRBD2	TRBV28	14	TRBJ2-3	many	TGTGCCAGCATCGGGACTAGCATCACAGATACGCAGTATTTT	CASIGTSITDTQYF
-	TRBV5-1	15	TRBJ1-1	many	TGTGCCAGCAGCTTAGAGGGGGGTCTGAACACTGAAGCTTTCTTT	CASSLEGGLNTEAFF
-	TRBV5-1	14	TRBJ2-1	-	TGCGCCAGCAGCTTGGCCCAGTTAACCGATGAGCAGTTCTTC	CASSLAQLTDEQFF
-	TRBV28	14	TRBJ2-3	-	TGTGCCAGTTGCGGACTCGCCGACACAGATACGCAGTATTTT	CASCGLADTDTQYF
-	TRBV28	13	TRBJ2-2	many	TGTGCCAGCAGCTCCGAAGATACCGGGGAGCTGTTTTTT	CASSSEDTGELFF
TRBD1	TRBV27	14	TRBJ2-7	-	TGTGCCAGCAGTGATCTGGGACAGGGAAGTGAGCAGTACTTC	CASSDLGQGSEQYF
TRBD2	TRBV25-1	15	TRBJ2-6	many	TGTGCCAGCAGTGAGGGAGGGTCCGGGGCCAACGTCCTGACTTTC	CASSEGGSGANVLTF
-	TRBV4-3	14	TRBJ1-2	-	TGCGCCAGCAGCCAAGAAAGGGACAACTATGGCTACACCTTC	CASSQERDNYGYTF
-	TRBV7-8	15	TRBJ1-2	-	TGTGCCAGCAGCCCACCGGGATTCCCTAACTATGGCTACACCTTC	CASSPPGFPNYGYTF
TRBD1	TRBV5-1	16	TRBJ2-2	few	TGCGCCAGCAGCTTTCCGGGACAGGGGGCGACCGGGGAGCTGTTTTTT	CASSFPGQGATGELFF
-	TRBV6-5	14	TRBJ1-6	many	TGTGCCAGCAGTTCTCAGGGGAGGCATTCACCCCTCCACTTT	CASSSQGRHSPLHF
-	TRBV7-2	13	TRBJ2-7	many	TGTGCCAGCAGCATCTTACAGGGTTACGAGCAGTACTTC	CASSILQGYEQYF
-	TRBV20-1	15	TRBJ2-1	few	TGCAGTGCTAGAGGGGCGGCATTCTCCTACAATGAGCAGTTCTTC	CSARGAAFSYNEQFF
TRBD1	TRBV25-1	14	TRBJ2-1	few	TGTGCCAGCAGTGGGACAGGGGGAAGCAATGAGCAGTTCTTC	CASSGTGGSNEQFF
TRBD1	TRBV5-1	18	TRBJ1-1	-	TGCGCCAGCAGCTTGACTCCACCCGGGACAGGAATGAACACTGAAGCTTTCTTT	CASSLTPPGTGMNTEAFF
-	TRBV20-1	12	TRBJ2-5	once	TGCAGTGCTAGAAAAAACCAGGGCACCCAGTACTTC	CSARKNQGTQYF
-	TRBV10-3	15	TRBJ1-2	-	TGTGCCATCAGTGGACAGGCCGCAGCTAACTATGGCTACACCTTC	CAISGQAAANYGYTF
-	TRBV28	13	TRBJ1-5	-	TGTGCCAGCAGTGAGAGGATCGACCAGCCCCAGCATTTT	CASSERIDQPQHF
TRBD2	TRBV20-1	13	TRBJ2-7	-	TGCAGTGCTAGAGGGACTAGCTGGTACGAGCAGTACTTC	CSARGTSWYEQYF